The entry below gives a single T cell receptor (beta chain) sequence along with its context. This entry is derived from a study of blood T cell repertoires in COVID-19. CDR1 MNHEY and CDR2 SMNVEV come from the germline V gene (reference sequence). The CDR3 has 15 residues. V was pared by 4 bases and J by 4 bases, with 16 bases between. Participant age was roughly 18 to 90 years, and participants resided in fewer than 30 US areas. Categorization into cohorts depended on clinical history that participants reported. Produced via immunoSEQ multiplex PCR; TCRdb's table is partial and in-frame only. The table includes a few hundred thousand clones, approximately 90% detected once.

Material: PBMCs or T cells enriched from blood (not recorded which). The chain carries TRBV27 and TRBJ1-1; unclear D gene. The source is a man aged 18 to 29 who had recovered from COVID-19. The CDR3 DNA sequence: TGTGCCAGCAGTTACTACCCTCGGCAGTCCACTGAAGCTTTCTTT. Encoded protein: CASSYYPRQSTEAFF.